The clone carrying this T cell receptor (beta chain) was found many times. As yet, its antigen is unknown. The CDR3 sequence is 14 residues long. Trimming removed 4 bases from V and 7 bases from J, with 17 bases in between. Per germline, CDR1 SGHRS and CDR2 YFSETQ. The data derive from a study of CD8+CD57+ T cells in acquired aplastic anemia. Researchers used genomic DNA as the template to profile TCR beta VDJ and CDR3. TCRdb processed the reads anew with MiXCR; each CDR3 protein has one entry. Of around 230,000 distinct CDR3 sequences listed, over 55% were seen once; the top ten hold 25% to 35%. General observations from the study: Researchers report that 25 to 35 CD8+ CDR3 sequences appeared in both patients and controls. Patients did not significantly differ from controls in CD8+ Simpson's diversity.

Sequenced material: sorted CD4+, CD8+, or CD8+CD57+ T cells (not recorded which) from PBMCs. The TCR sequence derives from a human donor in good health. This sequence joins TRBV5-1 and TRBJ1-2, with D possibly TRBD1 on 5 matching bases. The CDR3 DNA is TGCGCCAGCAGCGGCCTTGTGGGGGATGGTGGCTACACCTTC. Its protein is CASSGLVGDGGYTF.